This TCR beta chain was sequenced for a study of T cells in Graves' hyperthyroidism and ophthalmopathy. The wider study: Pretreatment peripheral blood was obtained at initial diagnosis.

RNA transcripts served as the template for amplifying TCR beta CDR3 regions. HTBI primers were used for first-round RT-PCR of the TCR CDR3. TCRdb reprocessed the multiplex PCR reads via MiXCR and lists one record per CDR3 protein. In the table there are around 500,000 distinct CDR3 sequences, 14% of which are singletons. Germline V lookup: CDR1 SGHRS, CDR2 YFSETQ. V shed 7 bases, J shed 0 bases, and the junction held 13 bases outside the gene matches. The CDR3 runs 17 residues. The study excluded patients with uncontrolled infection, other autoimmune disease, pregnancy or lactation. Fresh 10 ml peripheral blood yielded PBMCs.

The source is a woman in her 40s with Graves' hyperthyroidism. Sequenced sample: blood. This rearrangement joins TRBV5-1 to TRBJ1-5; 7 positions agree with TRBD1. The CDR3 sequence is CASGYFRGLYSNQPQHF. The DNA of the CDR3 is TGCGCCAGCGGATATTTCAGGGGGTTGTATAGCAATCAGCCCCAGCATTTT.